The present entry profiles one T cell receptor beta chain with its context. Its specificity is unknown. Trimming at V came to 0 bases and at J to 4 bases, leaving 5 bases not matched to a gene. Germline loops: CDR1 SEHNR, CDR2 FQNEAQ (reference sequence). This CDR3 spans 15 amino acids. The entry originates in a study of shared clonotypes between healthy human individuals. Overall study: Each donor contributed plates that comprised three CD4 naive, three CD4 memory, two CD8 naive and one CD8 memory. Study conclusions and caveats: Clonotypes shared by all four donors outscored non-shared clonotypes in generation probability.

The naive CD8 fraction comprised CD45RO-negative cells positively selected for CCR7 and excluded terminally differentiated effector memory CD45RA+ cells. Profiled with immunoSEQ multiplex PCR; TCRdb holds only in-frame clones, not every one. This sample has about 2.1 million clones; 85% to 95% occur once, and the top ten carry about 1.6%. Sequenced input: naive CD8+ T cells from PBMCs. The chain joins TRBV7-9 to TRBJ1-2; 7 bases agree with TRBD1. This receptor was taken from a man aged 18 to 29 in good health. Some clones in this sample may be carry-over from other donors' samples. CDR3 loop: CASSLAMTGSYGYTF. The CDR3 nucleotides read TGTGCCAGCAGCTTAGCCATGACAGGGAGCTATGGCTACACCTTC.